Here is one T cell receptor beta chain with its context. Its antigen remains unidentified. Amplification used 60 Vbeta primers and 13 Jbeta primers. The method was immunoSEQ multiplex PCR; TCRdb's version includes in-frame clones alone and lacks a portion of them. The data contain 190,000 or so clones, roughly 87% of them seen just once; the ten biggest clones take up around 1.5%. The CDR3 runs to 13 residues. Trimming at V came to 5 bases and at J to 7 bases, leaving 6 bases not matched to a gene. Per germline, CDR1 MNHNY and CDR2 SVGAGI (reference sequence). The data belong to a study of cytomegalovirus exposure and HLA in healthy donors. Study conclusions and caveats: One variant, a missense change in DCLRE1C, was linked in a later analysis to TCR beta V- and J-gene trimming.

The chain employs TRBV6-6 and TRBJ2-7; 9 nucleotides match TRBD1. Input material: PBMCs. The source is a man aged 50 to 59 in good health and CMV-seronegative. CDR3 DNA: TGTGCCAGCAGTCCTAGGACAGGGGATGAGCAGTACTTC. This codes for CASSPRTGDEQYF.